This T cell receptor (beta chain) derives from a study of T cell responses to AZD1222 COVID-19 vaccine. Turning to the study itself: Recipients boosted at about 4 weeks or about 12 weeks are pooled.

General study points: A mostly white British donor set with more females was recruited, and clonal diversity was possibly underestimated. Nearly half of spike-specific TCRs reportedly target variant regions that are unmutated in the B.1.351 and B.1.1.7 variants.

Data came from immunoSEQ multiplex PCR; TCRdb stores just in-frame clones and leaves some out. This table has more than 85,000 clones, approximately 91% appearing once. Of note for this clone: What it binds is not known.

Trimming at V came to 1 base and at J to 4 bases, leaving 4 bases not matched to a gene. The CDR3 covers 15 residues. Per germline, CDR1 SGHKS and CDR2 YYEKEE (reference sequence). The clonotype comes from an adult in good health. The specimen comprised peripheral blood, sampled on day 0 of AZD1222 vaccination. The chain has TRBV5-5 and TRBJ2-2; TRBD1 agrees at 7 bases. The CDR3 reads CASSLKGAGTGELFF. DNA of the CDR3: TGTGCCAGCAGCTTGAAGGGGGCAGGCACCGGGGAGCTGTTTTTT. Using reference TRBV5-5 and TRBJ2-2 for the parts outside the CDR3, the full variable domain is DAGVTQSPTHLIKTRGQQVTLRCSPISGHKSVSWYQQVLGQGPQFIFQYYEKEERGRGNFPDRFSARQFPNYSSELNVNALLLGDSALYLCASSLKGAGTGELFFGEGSRLTVL.